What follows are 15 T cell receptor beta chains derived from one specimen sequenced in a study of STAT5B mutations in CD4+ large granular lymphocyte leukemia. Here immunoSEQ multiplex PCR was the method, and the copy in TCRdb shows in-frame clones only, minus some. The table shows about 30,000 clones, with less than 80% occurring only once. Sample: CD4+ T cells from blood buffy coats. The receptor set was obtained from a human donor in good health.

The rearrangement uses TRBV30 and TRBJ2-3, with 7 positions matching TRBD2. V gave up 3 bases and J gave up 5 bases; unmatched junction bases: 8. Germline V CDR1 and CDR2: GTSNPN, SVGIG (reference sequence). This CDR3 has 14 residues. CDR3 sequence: CAWSPALAIDTQYF. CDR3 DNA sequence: TGTGCCTGGAGCCCTGCACTAGCGATAGATACGCAGTATTTT.

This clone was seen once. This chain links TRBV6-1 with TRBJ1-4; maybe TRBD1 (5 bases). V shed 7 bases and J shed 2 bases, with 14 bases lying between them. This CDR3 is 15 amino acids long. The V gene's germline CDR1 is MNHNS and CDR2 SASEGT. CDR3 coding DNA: TGTGCCAGCACAAGTGGGCGGGGCACTAATGAAAAACTGTTTTTT. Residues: CASTSGRGTNEKLFF.

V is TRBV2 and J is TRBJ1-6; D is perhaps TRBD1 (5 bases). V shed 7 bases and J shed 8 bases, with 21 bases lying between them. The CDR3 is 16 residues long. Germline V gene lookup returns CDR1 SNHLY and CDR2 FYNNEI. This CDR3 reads CASTPRQGYLDSPLHF. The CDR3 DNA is TGTGCCAGCACCCCCCGTCAGGGTTACTTGGATTCACCCCTCCACTTT.

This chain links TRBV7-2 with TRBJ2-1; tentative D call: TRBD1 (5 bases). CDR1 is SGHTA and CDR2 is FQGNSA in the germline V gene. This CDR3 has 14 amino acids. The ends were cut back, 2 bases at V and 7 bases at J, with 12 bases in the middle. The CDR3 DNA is TGTGCCAGCAGCTTACCAGGGTTAGTGAATGAGCAGTTCTTC. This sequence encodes CASSLPGLVNEQFF.

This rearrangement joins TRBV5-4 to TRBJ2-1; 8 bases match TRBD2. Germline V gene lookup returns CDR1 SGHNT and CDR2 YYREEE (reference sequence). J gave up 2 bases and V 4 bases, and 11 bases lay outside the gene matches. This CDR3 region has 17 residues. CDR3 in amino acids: CASSLASGGGPYNEQFF. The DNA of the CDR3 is TGTGCCAGCAGCCTGGCAAGCGGCGGGGGGCCCTACAATGAGCAGTTCTTC.

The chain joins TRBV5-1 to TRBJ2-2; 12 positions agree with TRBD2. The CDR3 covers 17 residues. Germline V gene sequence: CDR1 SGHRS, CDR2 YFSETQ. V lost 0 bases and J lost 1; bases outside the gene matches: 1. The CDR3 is CASSLELAGGNTGELFF. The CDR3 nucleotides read TGCGCCAGCAGCTTGGAACTAGCGGGGGGGAACACCGGGGAGCTGTTTTTT.

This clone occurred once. This CDR3 reads CASSSGTKGPEKLFF. In nucleotides, the CDR3 is TGTGCCAGCAGTTCCGGGACGAAGGGTCCTGAAAAACTGTTTTTT. V gene TRBV27 combines with J gene TRBJ1-4; perhaps TRBD1 as D (5 bases). The CDR3 is 15 amino acids. The germline gives CDR1 MNHEY, CDR2 SMNVEV (reference sequence). V was trimmed by 4 bases and J by 7 bases, leaving 16 bases between them.

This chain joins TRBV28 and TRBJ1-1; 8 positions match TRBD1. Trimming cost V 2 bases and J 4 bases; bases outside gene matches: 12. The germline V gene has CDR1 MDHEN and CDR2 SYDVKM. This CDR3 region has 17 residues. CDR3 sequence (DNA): TGTGCCAGCAGTTTAGTCTCTTTATCAACAGGGGGCACTGAAGCTTTCTTT. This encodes CASSLVSLSTGGTEAFF. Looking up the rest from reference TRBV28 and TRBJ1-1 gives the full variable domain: DVKVTQSSRYLVKRTGEKVFLECVQDMDHENMFWYRQDPGLGLRLIYFSYDVKMKEKGDIPEGYSVSREKKERFSLILESASTNQTSMYLCASSLVSLSTGGTEAFFGQGTRLTVV.

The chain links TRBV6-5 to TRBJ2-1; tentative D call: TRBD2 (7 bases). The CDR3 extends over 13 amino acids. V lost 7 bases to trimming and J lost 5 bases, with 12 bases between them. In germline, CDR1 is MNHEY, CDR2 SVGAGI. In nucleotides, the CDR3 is TGTGCCAGCACCCGGGGGGCGGACAATGAGCAGTTCTTC. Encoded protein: CASTRGADNEQFF.

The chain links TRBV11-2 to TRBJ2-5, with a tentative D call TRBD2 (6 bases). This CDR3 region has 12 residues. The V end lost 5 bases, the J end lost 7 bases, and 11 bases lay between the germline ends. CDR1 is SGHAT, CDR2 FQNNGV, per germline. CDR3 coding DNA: TGTGCCAGCAGCCCCGGGCGGGGGACCCAGTACTTC. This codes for CASSPGRGTQYF.

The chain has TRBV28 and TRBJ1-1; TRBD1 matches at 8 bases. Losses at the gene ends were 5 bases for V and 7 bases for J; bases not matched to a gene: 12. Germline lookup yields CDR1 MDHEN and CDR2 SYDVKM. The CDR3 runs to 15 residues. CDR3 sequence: CASSPPTPGQGEAFF. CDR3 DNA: TGTGCCAGCAGTCCCCCGACTCCCGGACAGGGTGAAGCTTTCTTT.

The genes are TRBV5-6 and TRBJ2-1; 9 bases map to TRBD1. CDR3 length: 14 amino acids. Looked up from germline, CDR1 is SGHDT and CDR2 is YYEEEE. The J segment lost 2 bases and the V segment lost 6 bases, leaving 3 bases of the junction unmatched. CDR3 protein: CASTRTGAYNEQFF. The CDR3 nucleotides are TGTGCCAGCACCAGGACAGGGGCCTACAATGAGCAGTTCTTC. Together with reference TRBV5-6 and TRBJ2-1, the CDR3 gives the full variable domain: DAGVTQSPTHLIKTRGQQVTLRCSPKSGHDTVSWYQQALGQGPQFIFQYYEEEERQRGNFPDRFSGHQFPNYSSELNVNALLLGDSALYLCASTRTGAYNEQFFGPGTRLTVL.

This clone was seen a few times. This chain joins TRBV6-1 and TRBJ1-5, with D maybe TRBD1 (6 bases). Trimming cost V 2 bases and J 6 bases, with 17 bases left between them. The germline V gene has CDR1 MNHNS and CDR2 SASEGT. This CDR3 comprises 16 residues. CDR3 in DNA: TGTGCCAGCAGTGAAAGGGGCAGGGGATTGGCTCAGCCCCAGCATTTT. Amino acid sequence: CASSERGRGLAQPQHF.

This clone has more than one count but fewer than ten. CDR3 bases: TGTGCCAGTAGTCCACTCGGGACAGGGGGCTTTGACACTGAAGCTTTCTTT. Its translation is CASSPLGTGGFDTEAFF. The chain employs TRBV19 and TRBJ1-1, with TRBD1 matching over 12 bases. The CDR3 spans 17 residues. Germline V gene lookup returns CDR1 LNHDA and CDR2 SQIVND (reference sequence). After removal of 5 bases from V and 3 bases from J, the junction contained 10 bases not matched to a gene.

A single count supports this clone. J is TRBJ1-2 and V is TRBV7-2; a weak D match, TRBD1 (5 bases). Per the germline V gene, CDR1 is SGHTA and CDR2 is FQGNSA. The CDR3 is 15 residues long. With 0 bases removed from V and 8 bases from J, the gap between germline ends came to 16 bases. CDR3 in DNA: TGTGCCAGCAGCTTAGCTTCCTCGTCGAGGGGAGGCTACACCTTC. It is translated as CASSLASSSRGGYTF.